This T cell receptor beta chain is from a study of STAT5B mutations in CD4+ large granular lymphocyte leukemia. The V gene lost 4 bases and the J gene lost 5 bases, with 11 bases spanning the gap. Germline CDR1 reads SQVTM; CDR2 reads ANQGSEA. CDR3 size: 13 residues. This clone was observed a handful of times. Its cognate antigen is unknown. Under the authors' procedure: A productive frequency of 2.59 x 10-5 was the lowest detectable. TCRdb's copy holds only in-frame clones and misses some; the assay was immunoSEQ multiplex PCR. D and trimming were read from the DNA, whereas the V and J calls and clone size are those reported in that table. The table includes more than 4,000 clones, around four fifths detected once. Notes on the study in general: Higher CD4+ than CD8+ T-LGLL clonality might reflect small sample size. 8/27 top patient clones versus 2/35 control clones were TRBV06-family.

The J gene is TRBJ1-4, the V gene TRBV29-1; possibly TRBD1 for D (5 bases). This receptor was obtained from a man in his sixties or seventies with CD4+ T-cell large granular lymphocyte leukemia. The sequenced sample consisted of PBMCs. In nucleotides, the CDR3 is TGCAGCGTTGCTCAGGGAAGGAATGAAAAACTGTTTTTT. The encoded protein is CSVAQGRNEKLFF.